The 23 T cell receptor beta chains presented below share a single source sample, sequenced in a study of PD-1 blockade in classical Hodgkin lymphoma. TCRdb's copy holds only in-frame clones and misses some; the assay was immunoSEQ multiplex PCR. Of 20,000 to 25,000 clones in the sample, 80% were seen once. All the patients suffered relapse after autologous stem cell transplantation, and brentuximab vedotin exposure differed. This specimen was peripheral blood mononuclear cells (PBMCs), taken before the second cycle of nivolumab. The receptors shown here come from a human donor with classical Hodgkin lymphoma.

The chain joins TRBV13 to TRBJ2-1, with 11 bases identical to TRBD2. The CDR3 runs 17 residues. From germline, CDR1 is PRHDT and CDR2 FYEKMQ (reference sequence). Trimming removed 6 bases from V and 0 bases from J; junction bases left unmatched: 7. CDR3 region: CASRRGTSGISYNEQFF. In DNA form, the CDR3 reads TGTGCCAGCAGGAGGGGGACTAGCGGAATCTCCTACAATGAGCAGTTCTTC.

In this sample, this clone turned up a few times. This chain links TRBV5-1 with TRBJ2-3; TRBD2 matches 8 bases. The CDR3 totals 17 residues. Unmatched junction bases numbered 11, after V lost 3 bases and J lost 2 bases. CDR1 is SGHRS, CDR2 YFSETQ, per germline. CDR3 sequence: CASSSLPSGSITDTQYF. The DNA of the CDR3 is TGCGCCAGCAGCTCGCTCCCGAGCGGGAGCATCACAGATACGCAGTATTTT.

J is TRBJ2-3 and V is TRBV5-6; 12 bases match TRBD2. This CDR3 has 17 amino acids. In germline, CDR1 is SGHDT, CDR2 YYEEEE. The V and J ends lost 3 bases and 0 bases, in that order; junction bases with no gene match: 5. CDR3 bases: TGTGCCAGCAGCTCCTGGACTAGCGGGGTTAGCACAGATACGCAGTATTTT. The encoded protein is CASSSWTSGVSTDTQYF.

This chain joins TRBV5-1 and TRBJ2-1; D possibly uses TRBD1 or TRBD2 (5 bases each). CDR3 length equals 13 residues. Between the trimmed V and J ends, which lost 4 bases and 5 bases, there was a span of 10 bases. Germline-derived CDR1 and CDR2 are SGHRS and YFSETQ. This chain's CDR3 is CASSGTADNEQFF. CDR3 DNA: TGCGCCAGCAGCGGGACGGCGGACAATGAGCAGTTCTTC.

This chain links TRBV9 with TRBJ2-2, with 13 positions matching TRBD2. The CDR3 loop spans 18 amino acids. Germline trimming cut 4 bases from V and 0 bases from J; bases unmatched to any gene: 6. CDR1 is SGDLS, CDR2 YYNGEE, per germline. The CDR3 coding sequence is TGTGCCAGCAGCTCGGGGACTAGCGGGACCTCGAACACCGGGGAGCTGTTTTTT. Protein product: CASSSGTSGTSNTGELFF.

J is TRBJ2-1 and V is TRBV28, with D perhaps matching TRBD2 (6 bases). The length of the CDR3 is 18 residues. Trimming removed 5 bases at V and 0 bases at J, with 20 bases between. CDR1 and CDR2 (germline): MDHEN, SYDVKM. CDR3 region: CASSKWDFLDHSYNEQFF. In nucleotides, the CDR3 is TGTGCCAGCAGTAAATGGGACTTCCTCGACCACTCCTACAATGAGCAGTTCTTC.

This chain uses TRBV5-6 with TRBJ1-1; TRBD1 matches at 9 bases. The CDR3 runs 14 residues. V shed 5 bases, J shed 2 bases, and the junction held 4 bases outside the gene matches. The germline V gene encodes CDR1 SGHDT and CDR2 YYEEEE. The CDR3, as DNA: TGTGCCAGCAGTCGGGACAGGGCAAACACTGAAGCTTTCTTT. Residues: CASSRDRANTEAFF.

The chain couples TRBV7-8 to TRBJ2-7; 10 bases match TRBD2. V trimming: 0 bases; J trimming: 2 bases; junction bases outside the gene matches: 4. Per the germline V gene, CDR1 is SGHVS and CDR2 is FQNEAQ. The CDR3 consists of 16 residues. This CDR3 reads CASSLALAGTTYEQYV. The CDR3 DNA follows: TGTGCCAGCAGCTTAGCACTAGCGGGGACTACCTACGAGCAGTACGTC.

The chain joins TRBV10-1 to TRBJ2-7; TRBD1 is a possible D gene (6 bases). The germline V gene has CDR1 WNHNN and CDR2 SYGVQD (reference sequence). The CDR3 sequence is 11 residues long. Trimming stripped 9 bases from V and 11 bases from J, with 17 bases between. The CDR3 nucleotides read TGCGCCAGTGACACTGGGGGCGCGGAGTACGTC. Its protein is CASDTGGAEYV.

V is TRBV5-1 and J is TRBJ2-7, with 10 bases fitting TRBD1. CDR3 length: 14 residues. Trimming took 2 bases from V and 4 from J; bases not matched to a gene: 3. Per germline, CDR1 SGHRS and CDR2 YFSETQ. The CDR3 coding sequence is TGCGCCAGCAGCTTTGACAGGGGGCAGTACGAGCAGTACTTC. Translation: CASSFDRGQYEQYF.

The chain has TRBV11-2 and TRBJ2-4; 9 nucleotides align to TRBD2. CDR3 length: 18 residues. With 5 bases clipped from V and 1 base from J, the junction kept 12 bases outside the gene matches. Per germline, CDR1 SGHAT and CDR2 FQNNGV. In DNA, the CDR3 is TGTGCCAGCAGCCCTGGGCGGGGGGGCGCGAGGGCCAAAAACATTCAGTACTTC. Its translation: CASSPGRGGARAKNIQYF. The full variable domain, in which reference TRBV11-2 and TRBJ2-4 provide the parts outside the CDR3, is EAGVAQSPRYKIIEKRQSVAFWCNPISGHATLYWYQQILGQGPKLLIQFQNNGVVDDSQLPKDRFSAERLKGVDSTLKIQPAKLEDSAVYLCASSPGRGGARAKNIQYFGAGTRLSVL.

The chain uses TRBV27 and TRBJ2-5; TRBD2 aligns across 7 bases. Germline CDR1 reads MNHEY; CDR2 reads SMNVEV (reference sequence). This CDR3 region has 14 residues. The V gene end was trimmed by 5 bases and the J gene end by 5 bases; junction bases not matched to a gene: 8. CDR3 loop: CASSQSTSAETQYF. CDR3 nucleotides: TGTGCCAGCAGTCAATCTACTAGCGCGGAGACCCAGTACTTC.

V and J are TRBV18 and TRBJ1-1; tentatively, D is TRBD1 (6 bases). Per germline, CDR1 KGHSH and CDR2 LQKENI. V gave up 2 bases and J gave up 4 bases, with 20 bases separating them. The CDR3 contains 17 residues. The DNA of the CDR3 is TGTGCCAGCTCACCATTCCCCCTTACAGGGAAAGGCACTGAAGCTTTCTTT. Its translation: CASSPFPLTGKGTEAFF.

The chain combines TRBV5-1 with TRBJ1-1; no clear D. From germline, CDR1 is SGHRS and CDR2 YFSETQ. V was clipped by 4 bases and J by 4 bases, with 14 bases between them. The CDR3 loop spans 14 amino acids. DNA of the CDR3: TGCGCCAGCAGCGTCGGCGGGTACCGCACTGAAGCTTTCTTT. Protein: CASSVGGYRTEAFF.

This rearrangement joins TRBV29-1 to TRBJ2-3; 9 positions match TRBD1. In germline, CDR1 is SQVTM, CDR2 ANQGSEA. J gave up 4 bases and V 4 bases, and 9 bases lay outside the gene matches. The CDR3 extends over 15 amino acids. CDR3 loop: CSVVPGQGIPDTQYF. The CDR3 DNA is TGCAGCGTTGTACCGGGACAGGGTATTCCAGATACGCAGTATTTT.

The chain combines TRBV30 with TRBJ1-3; the match to TRBD1 covers 7 bases. In germline, CDR1 is GTSNPN, CDR2 SVGIG (reference sequence). The CDR3 is 16 residues long. Losses at the gene ends were 4 bases for V and 2 bases for J; bases not matched to a gene: 11. The CDR3 loop reads CAWKTGRIITGNTIYF. DNA of the CDR3: TGTGCCTGGAAGACAGGGCGTATTATTACTGGAAACACCATATATTTT.

The rearrangement uses TRBV18 and TRBJ1-1; perhaps TRBD1 as D (6 bases). V shed 2 bases and J shed 0 bases, with 7 bases lying between them. This CDR3 region has 14 residues. Germline values: CDR1 KGHSH, CDR2 LQKENI. The CDR3 reads CASSPGGMNTEAFF. The DNA of the CDR3 is TGTGCCAGCTCACCAGGGGGCATGAACACTGAAGCTTTCTTT. The complete variable domain, with remaining parts taken from reference TRBV18 and TRBJ1-1, reads NAGVMQNPRHLVRRRGQEARLRCSPMKGHSHVYWYRQLPEEGLKFMVYLQKENIIDESGMPKERFSAEFPKEGPSILRIQQVVRGDSAAYFCASSPGGMNTEAFFGQGTRLTVV.

This chain uses TRBV28 with TRBJ1-2, with 10 bases lining up with TRBD1. CDR3 size: 13 residues. The ends lost 10 bases at V and 8 bases at J; junction bases unmatched: 10. The germline gives CDR1 MDHEN, CDR2 SYDVKM. The CDR3 protein is CATPGQGTAGYTF. CDR3 sequence (DNA): TGTGCCACCCCGGGACAGGGGACGGCGGGCTACACCTTC.

This chain uses TRBV10-2 with TRBJ2-5; D is undetermined. Germline V gene lookup returns CDR1 WSHSY and CDR2 SAAADI. This CDR3 has 15 residues. Trimming cost V 1 base and J 1 base, with 10 bases left between them. CDR3 sequence: CASSELKRLQETQYF. The CDR3 DNA is TGCGCCAGCAGTGAGTTAAAAAGACTCCAAGAGACCCAGTACTTC.

The chain recombines TRBV5-1 with TRBJ1-4; possible D gene TRBD1, 5 bases. V lost 7 bases to trimming and J lost 5 bases, with 18 bases between them. CDR1 is SGHRS, CDR2 YFSETQ, per germline. The length of the CDR3 is 15 residues. CDR3 protein: CASSPRDAGNEKLFF. The DNA for the CDR3 is TGCGCCAGCTCACCCCGGGACGCGGGAAATGAAAAACTGTTTTTT.

The chain carries TRBV12-5 and TRBJ2-7; D ambiguous. V was trimmed by 0 bases and J by 2 bases, leaving 2 bases between them. The CDR3 totals 12 residues. Germline CDR1 reads LGHNT; CDR2 reads FRNRAP. In DNA, the CDR3 is TGTGCTAGTGGTTTGGTACCCTACGAGCAGTACTTC. The encoded protein is CASGLVPYEQYF.

This chain joins TRBV7-2 and TRBJ2-7; no reliable D call. V shed 4 bases and J shed 7 bases, with 11 bases lying between them. Germline CDR1 reads SGHTA; CDR2 reads FQGNSA. This CDR3 is 12 amino acids long. CDR3: CASSSPFQEQYF. Here the CDR3 DNA reads TGTGCCAGCAGCTCCCCCTTCCAGGAGCAGTACTTC.

The CDR3 nucleotides are TGTGCCAGCAGCTTGACTAGCGGGGGGCTGGGCCACAATGAGCAGTTCTTC. Encoded protein: CASSLTSGGLGHNEQFF. The rearrangement links TRBV11-2 to TRBJ2-1, with 13 bases aligning to TRBD2. The CDR3 has 17 residues. CDR1 and CDR2 (germline): SGHAT, FQNNGV. After removal of 3 bases from V and 5 bases from J, the junction contained 7 bases not matched to a gene.